These 10 T cell receptor beta chains were all obtained from the same sample, sequenced in a study of cytomegalovirus exposure and HLA in healthy donors. PCR primers comprised 60 Vbeta and 13 Jbeta primers. Assay used: immunoSEQ multiplex PCR; TCRdb lists only in-frame clones, some missing. With 150,000 to 200,000 clones in the sample, the ten largest clones hold approximately 0.82%. The sequenced sample consisted of PBMCs. These receptors all come from a woman between 18 and 29 years old in good health and CMV-seropositive.

The chain couples TRBV6-5 to TRBJ2-1; D is unclear. The CDR3 sequence is 13 residues long. Germline-derived CDR1 and CDR2 are MNHEY and SVGAGI. With 1 base removed from V and 7 bases from J, the gap between germline ends came to 8 bases. The CDR3 here is CASSYYRGNEQFF. In DNA, the CDR3 is TGTGCCAGCAGTTACTATCGCGGAAATGAGCAGTTCTTC.

CDR3 protein: CASSRDSQETQYF. CDR3 nucleotides: TGTGCCAGCAGCAGAGACAGTCAAGAGACCCAGTACTTC. The rearrangement links TRBV13 to TRBJ2-5, with TRBD1 as a possible D gene (5 bases). The V end was cut by 5 bases, the J end by 2 bases, with 9 bases between. Germline loops: CDR1 PRHDT, CDR2 FYEKMQ (reference sequence). This CDR3 is built from 13 residues. Supplemented by reference TRBV13 and TRBJ2-5, the full variable domain reads AAGVIQSPRHLIKEKRETATLKCYPIPRHDTVYWYQQGPGQDPQFLISFYEKMQSDKGSIPDRFSAQQFSDYHSELNMSSLELGDSALYFCASSRDSQETQYFGPGTRLLVL.

This chain connects TRBV29-1 to TRBJ1-2; possible D gene TRBD1, 5 bases. CDR1 SQVTM and CDR2 ANQGSEA come from the germline V gene. Trimming cost V 4 bases and J 4 bases, with 7 bases left between them. The CDR3 loop spans 11 amino acids. Written as DNA, the CDR3 is TGCAGCGTTGGCAGGGTCTATGGCTACACCTTC. Its protein is CSVGRVYGYTF.

The J gene is TRBJ2-7, the V gene TRBV2; the D gene is possibly TRBD2 (6 bases). This CDR3 is 14 amino acids long. The germline CDR1 and CDR2 sequences are SNHLY and FYNNEI. The ends were cut back, 7 bases at V and 0 bases at J, with 13 bases in the middle. This chain's CDR3 is CASKGSGYSYEQYF. The CDR3 DNA reads as TGTGCCAGCAAAGGAAGCGGGTACTCCTACGAGCAGTACTTC. The full variable domain, completed using reference TRBV2 and TRBJ2-7, is EPEVTQTPSHQVTQMGQEVILRCVPISNHLYFYWYRQILGQKVEFLVSFYNNEISEKSEIFDDQFSVERPDGSNFTLKIRSTKLEDSAMYFCASKGSGYSYEQYFGPGTRLTVT.

The V call is TRBV4-2, the J call TRBJ2-6; 14 nucleotides align to TRBD2. In germline, CDR1 is LGHNA, CDR2 YNFKEQ. This CDR3 contains 19 residues. Trimming took 0 bases from V and 3 from J; bases not matched to a gene: 4. The chain's CDR3 is CASSQDRLAGGYGANVLTF. The CDR3 coding sequence is TGTGCCAGCAGCCAAGATAGACTAGCGGGGGGGTATGGGGCCAACGTCCTGACTTTC.

The chain uses TRBV2 and TRBJ2-3; 12 nucleotides align to TRBD2. V trimming: 6 bases; J trimming: 3 bases; junction bases outside the gene matches: 10. The CDR3 sequence is 17 residues long. Per the germline V gene, CDR1 is SNHLY and CDR2 is FYNNEI. In nucleotides, the CDR3 is TGTGCCAGCAGCCGAACTCGGACTAGCGGGAAAACAGATACGCAGTATTTT. This translates into CASSRTRTSGKTDTQYF.

V and J are TRBV6-1 and TRBJ1-4, with TRBD1 as a possible D gene (5 bases). Trimming took off 2 bases at V and 7 bases at J, with 11 bases between the two ends. The V gene's germline CDR1 is MNHNS and CDR2 SASEGT. This CDR3 is 14 amino acids long. This CDR3 is CASSEFGGGEKLFF. CDR3 sequence (DNA): TGTGCCAGCAGTGAATTTGGGGGGGGTGAAAAACTGTTTTTT.

V usage is TRBV14 and J usage is TRBJ2-5; no definite D call. The CDR3 is 15 residues long. Trimming pared 0 bases from V and 2 bases from J, leaving 10 bases between. Germline CDR1 and CDR2: SGHDN and FVKESK. The CDR3 loop reads CASSQDLQVQETQYF. In nucleotides, the CDR3 is TGTGCCAGCAGCCAAGATCTCCAGGTTCAAGAGACCCAGTACTTC. The full variable domain, with the rest looked up from reference TRBV14 and TRBJ2-5, is EAGVTQFPSHSVIEKGQTVTLRCDPISGHDNLYWYRRVMGKEIKFLLHFVKESKQDESGMPNNRFLAERTGGTYSTLKVQPAELEDSGVYFCASSQDLQVQETQYFGPGTRLLVL.

This sequence joins TRBV5-4 and TRBJ2-1; 13 bases match TRBD2. After removal of 4 bases from V and 9 bases from J, the junction contained 13 bases not matched to a gene. Germline V gene data show CDR1 as SGHNT and CDR2 as YYREEE (reference sequence). The CDR3 is made up of 17 amino acids. The CDR3, as DNA: TGTGCCAGCAGCCCGCCGGGGACTAGCGGGATCGGGGGTGAGCAGTTCTTC. Residues: CASSPPGTSGIGGEQFF.

This chain joins TRBV18 and TRBJ2-5; D perhaps matches TRBD1 (7 bases). Per the germline V gene, CDR1 is KGHSH and CDR2 is LQKENI. This CDR3 contains 12 residues. V lost 6 bases and J lost 4, with 9 bases in between. CDR3 sequence reads: CASSQGGETQYF. CDR3 bases: TGTGCCAGCTCCCAGGGGGGAGAGACCCAGTACTTC. Full variable domain (outside the CDR3, taken from reference TRBV18 and TRBJ2-5): NAGVMQNPRHLVRRRGQEARLRCSPMKGHSHVYWYRQLPEEGLKFMVYLQKENIIDESGMPKERFSAEFPKEGPSILRIQQVVRGDSAAYFCASSQGGETQYFGPGTRLLVL.